The entry that follows covers one T cell receptor (beta chain) sequence. Its specificity is not known. This CDR3 spans 16 amino acids. Germline CDR1 MNHEY, CDR2 SVGAGI. The ends were cut back, 2 bases at V and 1 base at J, with 13 bases in the middle. The data were obtained in a study of cytomegalovirus exposure and HLA in healthy donors. Study conclusions and caveats: Analysis was carried out at a later point, and it linked a missense DCLRE1C variant to TCR beta V- and J-gene trimming. The productive fraction for most TCR beta V segments was about 87% or about 30% in an earlier analysis. Versus the approximately 700-donor mean, an Asian-associated ancestry cluster reportedly showed fewer N-insertions in a later analysis. V segments that were indistinguishable, TRBV6-2 and TRBV6-3 among them, were omitted from analysis.

In the PCR, 60 Vbeta and 13 Jbeta primers were used. Only in-frame clones appear in the TCRdb table, and some are missing; sequencing was by immunoSEQ multiplex PCR. The table lists roughly 120,000 clones, 80% of them singletons, with over 2.5% in the top ten. Sample: PBMCs. The sequence was obtained from a male donor in good health and CMV-seronegative. The rearrangement joins TRBV6-5 to TRBJ2-3; a weak D match, TRBD1 (6 bases). This chain's CDR3 is CASSYTGIGGTDTQYF. For the CDR3, the DNA is TGTGCCAGCAGTTACACAGGGATTGGGGGCACAGATACGCAGTATTTT.